This is a list of T cell receptor beta chains from one sample in a study of blood T cell repertoires in COVID-19. TCRdb's copy holds only in-frame clones and misses some; the assay was immunoSEQ multiplex PCR. The sample gives tens of thousands of clones, 60% to 85% of which show up once; roughly 50% is in the top ten. Specimen: peripheral blood. The source of these receptors is a human donor in a cohort sampled during active COVID-19. Both conserved end residues are trimmed from each CDR3.

v_gene	j_gene	CDR3aa
TRBV7-2	TRBJ1-2	ASSLGGANYGYT
TRBV6-2/TRBV6-3	TRBJ2-5	ASSASLRNQETQY
TRBV19	TRBJ2-4	ASKPGSAGVAKNIQY
TRBV28	TRBJ2-7	ASVRSTYEQY
TRBV7-9	TRBJ1-1	ASSPRTGGESEAF
TRBV6-5	TRBJ1-1	ASSRYLDRATEAF
TRBV7-9	TRBJ2-1	ASSARFAEQF
TRBV19	TRBJ2-1	ASRDRGRAPYNEQF
TRBV6-5	TRBJ1-3	ASKYDRDVGNTIY
TRBV18	TRBJ2-2	ASSPQGIRNTGELF
TRBV28	TRBJ2-5	ASSSGLAGGFETQY
TRBV14	TRBJ2-5	ASSQGWAWGVLLRRQETQY
TRBV19	TRBJ1-1	ASSSGQGRTEAF
TRBV5-8	TRBJ1-6	ASSSWTGINSPLH
TRBV21-1	TRBJ1-1	ASSKTHRMNTEAF
TRBV28	TRBJ2-7	ASSFSVYEQY
TRBV19	TRBJ2-7	ASSPSGGGYEQY
TRBV18	TRBJ1-6	ASSPSSYNSPLH
TRBV5-1	TRBJ2-1	ASSIVAGGPNEQF
TRBV28	TRBJ1-1	ASSLWGGSTEAF
TRBV6-2/TRBV6-3	TRBJ1-5	ASSLRQGHQPQH
TRBV12-3/TRBV12-4	TRBJ2-1	ASSFAENNEQF
TRBV5-8	TRBJ2-1	ASSLGLLASGFYEQF